This T cell receptor (beta chain) stems from a study of regulatory T cells in long-lasting Graves disease. Study findings and constraints: A reduction in accuracy may have resulted from the small sample size. Newly diagnosed Graves' patients exceeded persistent ones in TCR diversity.

Library construction for TCR beta used iRepertoire HTBI primers and Arm-PCR of CDR3 regions. TCRdb called the multiplex PCR reads again in MiXCR, with one record for every CDR3 protein. Here the sample spans 360,000 or so distinct CDR3 sequences, about a sixth being singletons. Concerning this clonotype itself: Its antigen is unknown.

Time point: newly diagnosed GD, antithyroid drugs for less than 3 months. Scientists built the TCR library using RNA that was extracted from PBMCs. Trimming stripped 0 bases from V and 0 bases from J, with 9 bases between. The CDR3 is 14 residues long. Germline V gives CDR1 DFQATT, CDR2 SNEGSKA (reference sequence). This sample also belongs to another study, concerning T cells in Graves' hyperthyroidism and ophthalmopathy. From that paper: In simple terms, a model built on 13 V-J features told ophthalmopathy apart from stable hyperthyroidism.

This clonotype was obtained from a middle-aged man with Graves disease. This material consisted of peripheral blood mononuclear cells (PBMCs), taken at new diagnosis, from a patient treated with antithyroid drugs. This sequence joins TRBV20-1 and TRBJ2-7; D not certain. CDR3 DNA sequence: TGCAGTGCTAGAGATCTCCCCTACTCCTACGAGCAGTACTTC. Translation: CSARDLPYSYEQYF.